The rows below give T cell receptor beta chains drawn from one sample of a study of naive and memory T cell subsets. TCRdb redid the calling of the UMI-ligation and nested PCR reads with MiXCR, one entry per CDR3 protein. Of around 90,000 distinct CDR3 sequences listed, 5.5% to 8.5% are singletons. Sequencing was performed on central memory CD4+ T cells from blood. Receptors originate from a human donor in good health. Each CDR3 is given with its conserved first and last residue. A D gene is named only where the DNA matches it firmly. Expanded clones get a size class; other rows say once, few or many, or leave the size out.

v_call	clone_size	d_call	j_call	cdr3_aa	cdr3_nt
TRBV28	.	.	TRBJ1-1	CAIRRSNTEAFF	TGTGCCATCCGACGGAGTAACACTGAAGCTTTCTTT
TRBV20-1	many	TRBD2	TRBJ2-5	CSARGLAGGERETQYF	TGCAGTGCTAGAGGGCTAGCGGGAGGGGAGCGGGAGACCCAGTACTTC
TRBV4-2	many	.	TRBJ1-2	CASSQDLGENYGYTF	TGTGCCAGCAGCCAAGATCTGGGGGAAAACTATGGCTACACCTTC
TRBV12-3/TRBV12-4	few	TRBD1	TRBJ1-6	CASRDRGAPLHF	TGTGCCAGCAGAGACAGGGGGGCACCCCTCCACTTT
TRBV11-1	many	TRBD2	TRBJ2-3	CASSPDSAGGDTQYF	TGTGCCAGCAGCCCAGACAGCGCCGGGGGGGATACGCAGTATTTT
TRBV7-3	few	.	TRBJ2-3	CASSLSGLESDTQYF	TGTGCCAGCAGCTTAAGCGGTCTCGAATCAGATACGCAGTATTTT
TRBV7-9	many	TRBD2	TRBJ2-7	CASQVGRGLYEQYF	TGTGCCAGCCAGGTCGGGAGGGGCCTCTACGAGCAGTACTTC
TRBV6-1	many	.	TRBJ1-5	CASSEAGGFYSNQPQHF	TGTGCCAGCAGTGAAGCTGGGGGGTTCTATAGCAATCAGCCCCAGCATTTT
TRBV28	few	.	TRBJ2-7	CASSLFGQGGRYEQYF	TGTGCCAGCAGTTTATTCGGTCAGGGCGGCAGGTACGAGCAGTACTTC
TRBV5-4	many	TRBD2	TRBJ2-3	CASSPNQGGDTQYF	TGTGCCAGCAGCCCCAACCAGGGAGGGGATACGCAGTATTTT
TRBV7-7	many	TRBD1	TRBJ2-7	CASSPLGQGAGEQYF	TGTGCTAGCAGCCCCCTGGGACAGGGGGCCGGCGAGCAGTACTTC
TRBV5-1	few	TRBD1	TRBJ1-1	CASSLDGQVNTEAFF	TGCGCCAGCAGCTTGGATGGACAGGTGAACACTGAAGCTTTCTTT
TRBV7-2	many	.	TRBJ1-3	CASSFRGGSISGNTIYF	TGTGCCAGCAGCTTTAGAGGAGGGTCTATCTCTGGAAACACCATATATTTT
TRBV10-3	many	TRBD1	TRBJ1-1	CAISSDPDRLGTEAFF	TGTGCCATCAGCTCAGACCCGGACAGGCTGGGGACTGAAGCTTTCTTT
TRBV20-1	.	.	TRBJ2-3	CSARARADTQYF	TGCAGTGCTAGGGCCCGGGCAGATACGCAGTATTTT
TRBV6-6	many	.	TRBJ1-3	CASNRGGGNTIYF	TGTGCCAGCAACCGTGGAGGAGGAAACACCATATATTTT
TRBV2	.	.	TRBJ2-5	CASSELGAMGTQYF	TGTGCCAGCAGTGAGTTGGGGGCCATGGGGACCCAGTACTTC
TRBV7-2	many	TRBD2	TRBJ2-7	CASSSQQAGGYEQYF	TGTGCCAGCAGCTCTCAACAAGCGGGAGGGTATGAGCAGTACTTC
TRBV19	many	.	TRBJ1-2	CATQAQGNYGYTF	TGTGCCACCCAGGCCCAGGGCAACTATGGCTACACCTTC
TRBV3-1	.	TRBD2	TRBJ2-7	CASSLGASGAYEQYF	TGTGCCAGCAGCCTAGGGGCTAGCGGGGCCTACGAGCAGTACTTC
TRBV7-9	.	TRBD1	TRBJ2-7	CASSYQTGGEQYF	TGTGCCAGCAGCTACCAGACAGGGGGCGAGCAGTACTTC
TRBV11-2	.	TRBD1	TRBJ2-4	CASSLDGTGKNIQYF	TGTGCCAGCAGCTTAGACGGGACAGGCAAAAACATTCAGTACTTC
TRBV30	few	.	TRBJ2-1	CAWSWAGLSNEQFF	TGTGCCTGGAGTTGGGCGGGGCTTTCCAATGAGCAGTTCTTC
TRBV10-3	.	.	TRBJ2-7	CAISDFDGSSGEQYF	TGTGCCATCAGCGATTTCGACGGGTCCTCCGGCGAGCAGTACTTC
TRBV29-1	many	TRBD1	TRBJ1-1	CSVALGQLARNTEAFF	TGCAGCGTAGCTTTGGGACAGCTGGCAAGGAACACTGAAGCTTTCTTT
TRBV27	.	TRBD1	TRBJ1-6	CASSPYDRGNNSPLHF	TGTGCCAGCAGCCCGTACGACAGGGGCAATAATTCACCCCTCCACTTT
TRBV12-3/TRBV12-4	many	TRBD1	TRBJ2-1	CATGTGTGGWSEQFF	TGTGCCACCGGCACCGGGACAGGGGGGTGGAGTGAGCAGTTCTTC
TRBV7-2	few	.	TRBJ2-7	CASSPDRGPNEQYF	TGTGCCAGCAGCCCCGATCGGGGGCCGAACGAGCAGTACTTC
TRBV7-2	few	.	TRBJ1-5	CASSLRAGPQHF	TGTGCCAGCAGCTTAAGGGCAGGTCCCCAGCATTTT
TRBV28	few	.	TRBJ2-2	CASKRSPNTGELFF	TGTGCCAGCAAGCGGAGTCCGAACACCGGGGAGCTGTTTTTT
TRBV30	medium-sized	TRBD1	TRBJ1-5	CAGGQGKNQPQHF	TGTGCCGGGGGACAGGGGAAAAATCAGCCCCAGCATTTT
TRBV27	many	TRBD1	TRBJ1-5	CASSVKGQGINQPQHF	TGTGCCAGCAGTGTAAAGGGACAGGGGATCAATCAGCCCCAGCATTTT
TRBV4-2	.	TRBD2	TRBJ2-5	CASSQGLASYQETQYF	TGTGCCAGCAGCCAAGGACTAGCTTCGTACCAAGAGACCCAGTACTTC